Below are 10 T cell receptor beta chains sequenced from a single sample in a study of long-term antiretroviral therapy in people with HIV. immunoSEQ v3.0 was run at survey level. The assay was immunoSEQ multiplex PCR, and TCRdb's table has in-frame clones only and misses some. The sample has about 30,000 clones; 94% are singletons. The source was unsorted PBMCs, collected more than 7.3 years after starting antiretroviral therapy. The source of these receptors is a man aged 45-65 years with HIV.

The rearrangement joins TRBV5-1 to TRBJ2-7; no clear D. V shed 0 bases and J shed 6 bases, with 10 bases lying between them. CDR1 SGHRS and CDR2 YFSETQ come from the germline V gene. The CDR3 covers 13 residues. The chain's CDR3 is CASSLAVPSEQYF. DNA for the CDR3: TGCGCCAGCAGCTTGGCGGTTCCTTCCGAGCAGTACTTC.

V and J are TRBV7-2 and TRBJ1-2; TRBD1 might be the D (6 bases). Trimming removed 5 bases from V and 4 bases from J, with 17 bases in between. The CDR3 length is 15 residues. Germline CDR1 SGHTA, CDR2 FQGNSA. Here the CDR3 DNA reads TGTGCCAGCAGCCACTTTACAGGGAGGGGCTATGGCTACACCTTC. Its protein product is CASSHFTGRGYGYTF. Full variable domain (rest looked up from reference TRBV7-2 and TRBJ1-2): GAGVSQSPSNKVTEKGKDVELRCDPISGHTALYWYRQSLGQGLEFLIYFQGNSAPDKSGLPSDRFSAERTGGSVSTLTIQRTQQEDSAVYLCASSHFTGRGYGYTFGSGTRLTVV.

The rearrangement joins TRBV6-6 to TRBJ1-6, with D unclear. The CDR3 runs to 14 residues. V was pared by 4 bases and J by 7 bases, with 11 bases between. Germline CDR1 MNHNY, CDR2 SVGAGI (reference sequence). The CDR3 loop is CASSLGEGNSPLHF. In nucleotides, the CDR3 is TGTGCCAGCAGTTTAGGCGAGGGAAATTCACCCCTCCACTTT.

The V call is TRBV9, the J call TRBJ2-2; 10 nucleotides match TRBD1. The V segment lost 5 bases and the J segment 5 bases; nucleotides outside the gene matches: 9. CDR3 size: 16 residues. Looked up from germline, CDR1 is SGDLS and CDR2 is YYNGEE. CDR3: CASRKGQGQGTGELFF. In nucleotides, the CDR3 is TGTGCCAGCAGGAAGGGTCAGGGACAGGGGACCGGGGAGCTGTTTTTT.

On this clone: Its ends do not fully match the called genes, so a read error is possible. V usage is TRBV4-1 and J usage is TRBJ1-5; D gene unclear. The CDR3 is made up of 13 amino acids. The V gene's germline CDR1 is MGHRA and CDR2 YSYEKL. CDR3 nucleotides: TGCGCCAGCAGCCACAGCATCAATCAACCCCAGCATTTT. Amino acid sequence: CASSHSINQPQHF.

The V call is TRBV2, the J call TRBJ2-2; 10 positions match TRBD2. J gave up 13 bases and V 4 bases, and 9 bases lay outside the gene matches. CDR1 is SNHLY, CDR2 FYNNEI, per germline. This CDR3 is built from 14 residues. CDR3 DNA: TGTGCCAGCAGTGGCGCTGCTAGCGGGAGTGGGCTGTTTTTT. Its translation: CASSGAASGSGLFF.

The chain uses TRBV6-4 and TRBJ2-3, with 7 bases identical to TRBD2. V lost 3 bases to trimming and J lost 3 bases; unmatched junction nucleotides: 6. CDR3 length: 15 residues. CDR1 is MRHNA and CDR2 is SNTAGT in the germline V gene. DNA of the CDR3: TGTGCCAGCAGTGAACGGGGGGATGCTACAGATACGCAGTATTTT. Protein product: CASSERGDATDTQYF.

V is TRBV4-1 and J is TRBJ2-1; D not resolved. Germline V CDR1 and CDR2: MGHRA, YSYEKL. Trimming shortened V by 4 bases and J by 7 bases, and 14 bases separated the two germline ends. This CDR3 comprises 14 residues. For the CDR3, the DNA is TGCGCCAGCAGCCCCGAGGCGGTGGGTAATGAGCAGTTCTTC. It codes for CASSPEAVGNEQFF.

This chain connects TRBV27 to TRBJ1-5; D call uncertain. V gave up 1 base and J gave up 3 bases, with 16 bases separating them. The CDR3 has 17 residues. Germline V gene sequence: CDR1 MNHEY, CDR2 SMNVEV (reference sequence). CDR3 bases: TGTGCCAGCAGTTTATTGCCAGGACCTGCTTCCAATCAGCCCCAGCATTTT. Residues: CASSLLPGPASNQPQHF.

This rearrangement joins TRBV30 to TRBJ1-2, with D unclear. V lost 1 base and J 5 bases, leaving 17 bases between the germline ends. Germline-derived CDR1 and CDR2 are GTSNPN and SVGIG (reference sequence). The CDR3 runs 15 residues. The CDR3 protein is CAWSAGKGGGYGYTF. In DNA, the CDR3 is TGTGCCTGGAGTGCTGGGAAAGGAGGAGGTTATGGCTACACCTTC.